This T cell receptor beta chain is from a study of blood T cell repertoires in COVID-19 (dated by TCRdb to the early 2020s). Background for the entire study: The collaborator samples originated in the United States, Italy and Spain and spanned the acute and convalescent phases of COVID-19. The samples were drawn from the first 160 participants of the ongoing ImmuneRACE study and from 1,200 or so subjects provided by 6 global collaborators. The material from the prospective study consisted of cDNA or gDNA derived from T cells, B-cell-depleted T cells, or PBMCs. Sample metadata almost always included a de-identified subject ID, COVID-19 status, age in years and sex. Where HLA class I and class II types were available, the types were taken from metadata supplied by the sample provider, not from assay-based typing. The repertoires were released in a freely available public database intended as a resource for research on the immune response to SARS-CoV-2. Subjects who had been exposed to COVID-19, were actively infected with it, or had recovered from it provided the deeply sampled blood TCRbeta repertoires that made up the dataset. Overall study outcomes, separate from this receptor: How much clinical and demographic metadata was included differed by source and by participant, and the metadata was provided uncurated.

V is reduced by 6 bases and J by 3 bases, leaving a spacing of 8 bases between them. The CDR3, from cysteine to phenylalanine, totals 12 residues. Of the read, only the CDR3 DNA is kept; its 36 bases are in frame from base 1. The germline V gene supplies CDR1 SNHLY and CDR2 FYNNEI. The immunoSEQ Assay, a bias-controlled multiplex PCR, was used to amplify TCRbeta CDR3 regions from genomic DNA. The authors processed their data as follows. Within the assay, amplification of reference gene primers was used to estimate how many nucleated cells each sample contained. To quantify the absolute abundance of each unique TCRbeta CDR3 rearrangement, sequence reads were collapsed and filtered. For each sample, productive Simpson clonality was calculated by taking the square root of Simpson's diversity index across productive rearrangements. TCRdb stores this immuneACCESS table with in-frame sequences only. Part of the clones is absent; in the studies checked, under half of the shortfall reflects unresolved V genes, and no reason is known for the rest. That table is the source of V, J and clone size, and D and trimming were worked out from the DNA. In this sample the table shows about 250,000 clones, around 82% of which occur a single time. 4.5% to 5% of the sample lies in the top ten.

Collaborating institutions collected whole blood in K2EDTA tubes following their own protocols. For TCRbeta analysis, collaborator samples were shipped as frozen whole blood, as isolated PBMCs, or as DNA extracted from either sample type. Concerning this clone: There is no known antigen for this receptor. The record has no base qualities; no much larger clone is one base away.

The rearrangement joined TRBV2 to TRBJ1-1, with TRBD1 as a weak D call on 5 bases. This sequence was found in a woman aged 80 or over with active or convalescent COVID-19. The sequenced sample consisted of peripheral blood. The CDR3 loop reads CASRVGDTEAFF. In nucleotide form, the sequence is TGTGCCAGCAGGGTAGGGGACACTGAAGCTTTCTTT.